This TCR beta chain was identified in a study of blood T cells in healthy people across ages. Concerning this clonotype: A read error may produce the germline difference seen at one junction end.

Germline V lookup: CDR1 KGHDR, CDR2 SFDVKD. This CDR3 contains 15 residues. Alongside a J-beta primer mix, a sample-barcoded 5' primer served in a second PCR lasting roughly 7 to 12 cycles. TCRdb reprocessed the 5' RACE reads via MiXCR and lists one record per CDR3 protein. Of over 1.5 million distinct CDR3 sequences listed, 40% to 55% were seen once; the top ten hold around 2.1%. The chain uses TRBV24-1 and TRBJ2-5; possible D gene TRBD2, 6 bases. Sequencing was carried out using blood. This receptor was taken from a woman aged 40 to 50 in good health. In DNA form, the CDR3 reads TGTGCCACCAGTGTCATATCGGCGGGGCAAGAGACCCACTACTTC. This gives the protein CATSVISAGQETHYF.